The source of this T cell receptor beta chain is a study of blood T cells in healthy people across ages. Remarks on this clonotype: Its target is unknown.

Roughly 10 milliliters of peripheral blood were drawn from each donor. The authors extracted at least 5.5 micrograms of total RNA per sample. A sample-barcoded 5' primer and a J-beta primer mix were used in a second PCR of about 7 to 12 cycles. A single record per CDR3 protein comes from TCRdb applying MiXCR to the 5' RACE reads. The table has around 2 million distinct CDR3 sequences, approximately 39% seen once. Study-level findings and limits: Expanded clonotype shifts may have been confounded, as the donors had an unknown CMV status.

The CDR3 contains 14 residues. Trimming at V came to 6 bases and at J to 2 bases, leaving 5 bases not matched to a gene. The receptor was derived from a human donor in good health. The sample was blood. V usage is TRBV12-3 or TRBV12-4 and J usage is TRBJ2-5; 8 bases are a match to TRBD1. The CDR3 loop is CASSNTGGQETQYF. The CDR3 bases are TGTGCCAGCAGCAATACAGGGGGGCAAGAGACCCAGTACTTC.